The next 2 T cell receptor beta chains were all read from a single sample in a study of technical replicates of blood from a few donors (dated by TCRdb to between 2016 and 2019). The method was the immunoSEQ multiplex PCR assay. TCRdb mirrors the immuneACCESS table, restricted to in-frame sequences. Some clones are absent from its copies; in checked studies, under half trace to an unresolved V gene, and the reason for the others is unknown. This sample holds roughly 100,000 clones; 90% to 97% were observed only once. Roughly 0.39% of the sample is taken by the ten largest. Sequenced: T cells isolated from PBMCs. The receptors originated from a human donor in good health.

The chain links TRBV28 to TRBJ2-1, with 11 bases that match TRBD2. CDR1 and CDR2 from the germline V gene are MDHEN and SYDVKM. V shed 5 bases and J 0 bases; nucleotides not matched to a gene: 15. The CDR3 runs to 20 residues. CDR3 nucleotides: TGTGCCAGCAGTCCTGGGAGGGGACTAGCGGTACCGAGCTCCTACAATGAGCAGTTCTTC. Protein product: CASSPGRGLAVPSSYNEQFF.

The rearrangement uses TRBV4-3 and TRBJ2-4; 7 bases fit TRBD1. Germline CDR1 LGHNA, CDR2 YSLEER. V lost 4 bases to trimming and J lost 2 bases; unmatched junction nucleotides: 8. CDR3 size: 16 residues. In DNA, the CDR3 is TGCGCCAGCAGCCCAAGACAGGGAAGCACCAAAAACATTCAGTACTTC. It translates to CASSPRQGSTKNIQYF.